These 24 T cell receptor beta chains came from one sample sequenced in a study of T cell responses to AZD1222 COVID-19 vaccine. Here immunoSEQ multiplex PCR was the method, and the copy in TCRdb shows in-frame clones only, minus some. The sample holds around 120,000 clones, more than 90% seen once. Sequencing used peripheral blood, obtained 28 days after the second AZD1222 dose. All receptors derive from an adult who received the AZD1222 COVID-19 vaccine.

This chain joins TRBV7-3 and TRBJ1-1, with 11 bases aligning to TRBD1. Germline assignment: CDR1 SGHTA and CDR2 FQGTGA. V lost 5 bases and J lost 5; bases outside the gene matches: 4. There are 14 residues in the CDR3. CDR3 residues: CASSRTGGNTEAFF. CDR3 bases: TGTGCCAGCAGCCGGACAGGGGGCAATACTGAAGCTTTCTTT.

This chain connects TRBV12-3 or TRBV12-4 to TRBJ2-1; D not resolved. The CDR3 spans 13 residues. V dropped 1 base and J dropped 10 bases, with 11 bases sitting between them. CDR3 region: CASSLGKEWEQFF. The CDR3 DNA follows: TGTGCCAGCAGTTTAGGGAAGGAGTGGGAGCAGTTCTTC.

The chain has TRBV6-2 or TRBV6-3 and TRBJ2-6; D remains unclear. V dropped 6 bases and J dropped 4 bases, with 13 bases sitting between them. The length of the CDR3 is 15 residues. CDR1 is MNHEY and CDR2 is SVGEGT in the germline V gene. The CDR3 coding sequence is TGTGCCAGCAGCCCTATCCGGACCGGGGCCAACGTCCTGACTTTC. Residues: CASSPIRTGANVLTF.

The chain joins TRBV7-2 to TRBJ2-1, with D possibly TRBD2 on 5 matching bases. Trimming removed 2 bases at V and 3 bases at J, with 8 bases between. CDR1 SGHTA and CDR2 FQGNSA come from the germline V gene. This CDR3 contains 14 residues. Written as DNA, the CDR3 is TGTGCCAGCAGCTTAACCGGGAACTACAATGAGCAGTTCTTC. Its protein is CASSLTGNYNEQFF.

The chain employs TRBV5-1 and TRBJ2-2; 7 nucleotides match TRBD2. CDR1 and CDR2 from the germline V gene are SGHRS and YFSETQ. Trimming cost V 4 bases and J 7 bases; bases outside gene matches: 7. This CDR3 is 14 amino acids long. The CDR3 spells CASSVRTGGGELFF. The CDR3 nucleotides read TGCGCCAGCAGCGTACGAACGGGAGGCGGGGAGCTGTTTTTT.

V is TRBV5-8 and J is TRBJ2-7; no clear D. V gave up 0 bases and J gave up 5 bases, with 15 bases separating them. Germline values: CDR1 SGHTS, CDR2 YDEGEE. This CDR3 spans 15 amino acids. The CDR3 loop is CASSLGYGASNEQYF. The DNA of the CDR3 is TGTGCCAGCAGCTTGGGGTATGGAGCCTCGAACGAGCAGTACTTC.

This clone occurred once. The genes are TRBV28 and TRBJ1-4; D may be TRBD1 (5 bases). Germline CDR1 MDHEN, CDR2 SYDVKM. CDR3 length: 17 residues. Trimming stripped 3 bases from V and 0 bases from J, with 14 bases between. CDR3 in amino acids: CASSLRRQIATNEKLFF. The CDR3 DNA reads TGTGCCAGCAGTTTGCGTCGACAGATTGCAACTAATGAAAAACTGTTTTTT.

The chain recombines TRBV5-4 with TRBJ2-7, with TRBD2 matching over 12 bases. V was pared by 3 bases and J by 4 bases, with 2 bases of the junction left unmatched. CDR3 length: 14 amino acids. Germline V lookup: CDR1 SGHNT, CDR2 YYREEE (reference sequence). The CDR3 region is CASSSGTSGYEQYF. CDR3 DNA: TGTGCCAGCAGCTCTGGGACTAGCGGGTACGAGCAGTACTTC.

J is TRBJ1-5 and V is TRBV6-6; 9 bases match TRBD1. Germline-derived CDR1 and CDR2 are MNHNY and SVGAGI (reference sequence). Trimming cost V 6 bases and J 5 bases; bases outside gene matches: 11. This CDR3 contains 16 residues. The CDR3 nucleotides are TGTGCCAGCAGGACTAGCGACAGGGGGGGAGATCAGCCCCAGCATTTT. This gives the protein CASRTSDRGGDQPQHF.

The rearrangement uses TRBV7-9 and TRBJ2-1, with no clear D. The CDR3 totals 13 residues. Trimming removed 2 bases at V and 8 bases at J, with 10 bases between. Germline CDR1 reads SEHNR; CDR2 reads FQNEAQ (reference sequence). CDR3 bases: TGTGCCAGCAGCTTACGTGGGGTCGATGAGCAGTTCTTC. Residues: CASSLRGVDEQFF.

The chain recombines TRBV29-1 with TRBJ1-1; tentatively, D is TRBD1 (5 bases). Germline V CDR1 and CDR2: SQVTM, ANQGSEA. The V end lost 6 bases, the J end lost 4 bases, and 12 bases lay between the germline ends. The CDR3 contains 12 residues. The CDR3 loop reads CSVNRDGTEAFF. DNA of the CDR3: TGCAGCGTCAACCGGGACGGCACTGAAGCTTTCTTT.

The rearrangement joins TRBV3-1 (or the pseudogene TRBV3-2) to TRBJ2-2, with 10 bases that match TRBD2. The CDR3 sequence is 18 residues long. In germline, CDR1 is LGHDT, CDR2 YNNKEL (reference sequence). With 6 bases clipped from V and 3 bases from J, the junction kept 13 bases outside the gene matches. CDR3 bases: TGTGCCAGCAGTTCTGGGGCTAGCGGGGGAAGCGACACCGGGGAGCTGTTTTTT. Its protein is CASSSGASGGSDTGELFF.

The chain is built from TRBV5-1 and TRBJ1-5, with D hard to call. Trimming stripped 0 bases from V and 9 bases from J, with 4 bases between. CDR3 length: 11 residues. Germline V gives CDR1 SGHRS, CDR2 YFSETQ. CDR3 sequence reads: CASSLELPQHF. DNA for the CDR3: TGCGCCAGCAGCTTGGAGCTGCCCCAGCATTTT.

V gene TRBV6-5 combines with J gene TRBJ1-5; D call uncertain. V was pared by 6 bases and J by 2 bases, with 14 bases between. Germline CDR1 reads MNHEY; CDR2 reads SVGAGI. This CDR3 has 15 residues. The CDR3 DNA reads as TGTGCCAGCAGAGAGGGAGAGGAGGGCAATCAGCCCCAGCATTTT. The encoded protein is CASREGEEGNQPQHF.

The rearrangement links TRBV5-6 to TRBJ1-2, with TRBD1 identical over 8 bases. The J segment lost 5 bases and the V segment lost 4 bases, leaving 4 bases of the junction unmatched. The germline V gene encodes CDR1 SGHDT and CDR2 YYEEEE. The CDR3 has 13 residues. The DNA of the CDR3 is TGTGCCAGCAGCCCTGACAGGGGATATGGCTACACCTTC. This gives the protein CASSPDRGYGYTF.

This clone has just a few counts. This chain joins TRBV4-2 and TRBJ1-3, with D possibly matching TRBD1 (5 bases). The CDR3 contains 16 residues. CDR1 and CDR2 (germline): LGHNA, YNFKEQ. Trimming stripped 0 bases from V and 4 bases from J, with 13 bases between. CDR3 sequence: CASSQEGGLRGNTIYF. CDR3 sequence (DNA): TGTGCCAGCAGCCAAGAGGGGGGTTTACGAGGAAACACCATATATTTT.

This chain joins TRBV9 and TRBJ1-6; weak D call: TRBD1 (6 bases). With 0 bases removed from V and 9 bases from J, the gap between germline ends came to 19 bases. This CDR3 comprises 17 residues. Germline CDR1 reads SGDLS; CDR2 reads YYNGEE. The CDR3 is CASSVDDLRRGGSPLHF. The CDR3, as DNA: TGTGCCAGCAGCGTAGACGACCTTCGCAGGGGTGGTTCACCCCTCCACTTT.

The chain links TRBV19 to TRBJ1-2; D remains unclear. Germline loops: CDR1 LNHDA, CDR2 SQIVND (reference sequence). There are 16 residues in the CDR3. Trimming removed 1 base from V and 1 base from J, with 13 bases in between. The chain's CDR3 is CASSIVGPAFNYGYTF. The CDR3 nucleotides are TGTGCCAGTAGTATAGTTGGACCTGCTTTTAACTATGGCTACACCTTC.

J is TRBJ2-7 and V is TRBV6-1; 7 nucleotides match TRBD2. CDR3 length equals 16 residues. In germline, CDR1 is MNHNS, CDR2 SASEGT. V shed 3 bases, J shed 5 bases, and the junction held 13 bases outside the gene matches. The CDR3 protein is CASSDLGLVSPHEQYF. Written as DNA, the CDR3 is TGTGCCAGCAGTGACCTCGGACTAGTTTCGCCCCACGAGCAGTACTTC.

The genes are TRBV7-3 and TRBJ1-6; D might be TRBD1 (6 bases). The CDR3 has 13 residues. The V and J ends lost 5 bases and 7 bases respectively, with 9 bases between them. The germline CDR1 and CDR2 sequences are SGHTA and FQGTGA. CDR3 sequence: CASSLGTNSPLHF. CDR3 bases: TGTGCCAGCAGCCTAGGGACAAATTCACCCCTCCACTTT. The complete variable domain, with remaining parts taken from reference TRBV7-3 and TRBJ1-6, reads GAGVSQTPSNKVTEKGKYVELRCDPISGHTALYWYRQSLGQGPEFLIYFQGTGAADDSGLPNDRFFAVRPEGSVSTLKIQRTERGDSAVYLCASSLGTNSPLHFGNGTRLTVT.

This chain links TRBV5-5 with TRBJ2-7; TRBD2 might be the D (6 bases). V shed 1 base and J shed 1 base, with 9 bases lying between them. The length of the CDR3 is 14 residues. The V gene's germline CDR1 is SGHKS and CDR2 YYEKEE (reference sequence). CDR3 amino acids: CASSLRERSYEQYF. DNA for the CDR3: TGTGCCAGCAGCTTGCGGGAGAGATCCTACGAGCAGTACTTC.

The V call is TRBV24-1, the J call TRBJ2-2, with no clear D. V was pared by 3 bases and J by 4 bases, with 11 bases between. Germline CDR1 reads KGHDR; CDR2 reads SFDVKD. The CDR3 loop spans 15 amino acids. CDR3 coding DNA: TGTGCCACCAGTGATCCGTCGGACGGCACCGGGGAGCTGTTTTTT. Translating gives CATSDPSDGTGELFF.

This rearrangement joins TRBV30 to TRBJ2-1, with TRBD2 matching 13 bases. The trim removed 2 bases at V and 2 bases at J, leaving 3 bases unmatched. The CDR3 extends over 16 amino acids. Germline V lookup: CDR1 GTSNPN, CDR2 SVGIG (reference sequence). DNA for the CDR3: TGTGCCTGGAGTCTGGGACTAGCGGGAACCTACAATGAGCAGTTCTTC. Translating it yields CAWSLGLAGTYNEQFF.

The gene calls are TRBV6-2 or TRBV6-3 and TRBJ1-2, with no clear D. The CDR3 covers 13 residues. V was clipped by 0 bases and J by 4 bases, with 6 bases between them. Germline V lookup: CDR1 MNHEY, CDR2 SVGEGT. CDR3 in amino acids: CASSYSAGYGYTF. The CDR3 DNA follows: TGTGCCAGCAGTTACTCGGCAGGCTATGGCTACACCTTC.